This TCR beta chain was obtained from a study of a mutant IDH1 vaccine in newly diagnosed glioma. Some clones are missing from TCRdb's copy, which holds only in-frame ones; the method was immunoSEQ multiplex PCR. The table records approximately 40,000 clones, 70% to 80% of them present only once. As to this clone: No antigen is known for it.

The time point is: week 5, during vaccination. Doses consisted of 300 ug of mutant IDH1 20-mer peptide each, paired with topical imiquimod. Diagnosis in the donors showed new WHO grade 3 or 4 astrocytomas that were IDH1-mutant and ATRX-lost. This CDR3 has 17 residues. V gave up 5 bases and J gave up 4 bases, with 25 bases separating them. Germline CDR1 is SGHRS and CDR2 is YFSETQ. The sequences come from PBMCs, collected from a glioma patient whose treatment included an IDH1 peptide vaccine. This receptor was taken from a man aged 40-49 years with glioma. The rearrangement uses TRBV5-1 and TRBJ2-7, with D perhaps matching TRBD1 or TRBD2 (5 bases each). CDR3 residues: CASRSGQGSYTDYEQYF. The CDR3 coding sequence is TGCGCCAGCAGATCGGGGCAGGGCAGTTACACGGATTACGAGCAGTACTTC.